This T cell receptor (beta chain) was identified in a study of shared clonotypes between healthy human individuals. General study findings and limits: Sequencing depth was expected to affect clonotype sharing among donors.

Turning to this clone: What it binds is unknown.

Genomic DNA (from each subset) was split evenly across several immunoSEQ plates. Generated by immunoSEQ multiplex PCR, the TCRdb table keeps only in-frame clones and is missing some. The table includes around 500,000 clones, more than 75% detected once. The CDR3 sequence is 14 residues long. The germline CDR1 and CDR2 sequences are SGHRS and YFSETQ. The V end was cut by 6 bases, the J end by 3 bases, with 12 bases between. The sequence derives from a woman aged 40 to 55 in good health. Some clones in this sample may be carry-over from other donors' samples. The sequencing sample was made of PBMCs. The V and J genes are TRBV5-1 and TRBJ1-4, with D tentatively TRBD1 (6 bases). CDR3 loop: CASTTGWANEKLFF. Here the CDR3 DNA reads TGCGCCAGCACTACAGGGTGGGCTAATGAAAAACTGTTTTTT.